This T cell receptor (beta chain) was sequenced in a study of T cells in lung cancer brain metastases. Turning to the study itself: Most patients, about 90% of the roughly 20, got no therapy between primary and metastasis resection. Primary and brain metastasis specimens were taken a median around 340 days apart.

Patients with a history of multiple malignancies were excluded. The V end was cut by 0 bases, the J end by 3 bases, with 24 bases between. CDR1 and CDR2 (germline): SGHRS, YFSETQ. This CDR3 has 19 residues. TCRdb's copy holds only in-frame clones and misses some; the assay was immunoSEQ multiplex PCR. The repertoire consists of 3,000 to 4,000 clones, with about 90% occurring once and the leading ten covering about 3%. The clonotype comes from a man between 65 and 79 years old with non-small cell lung cancer. The chain carries TRBV5-1 and TRBJ1-1; TRBD1 might be the D (6 bases). The sequenced material came from tumor tissue from the primary lung tumor. CDR3 coding DNA: TGCGCCAGCAGCTTGGGAAGTCGGGGTTCGAAGAGGGGGGACACTGAAGCTTTCTTT. It specifies CASSLGSRGSKRGDTEAFF. The full variable domain, completed using reference TRBV5-1 and TRBJ1-1, is KAGVTQTPRYLIKTRGQQVTLSCSPISGHRSVSWYQQTPGQGLQFLFEYFSETQRNKGNFPGRFSGRQFSNSRSEMNVSTLELGDSALYLCASSLGSRGSKRGDTEAFFGQGTRLTVV.